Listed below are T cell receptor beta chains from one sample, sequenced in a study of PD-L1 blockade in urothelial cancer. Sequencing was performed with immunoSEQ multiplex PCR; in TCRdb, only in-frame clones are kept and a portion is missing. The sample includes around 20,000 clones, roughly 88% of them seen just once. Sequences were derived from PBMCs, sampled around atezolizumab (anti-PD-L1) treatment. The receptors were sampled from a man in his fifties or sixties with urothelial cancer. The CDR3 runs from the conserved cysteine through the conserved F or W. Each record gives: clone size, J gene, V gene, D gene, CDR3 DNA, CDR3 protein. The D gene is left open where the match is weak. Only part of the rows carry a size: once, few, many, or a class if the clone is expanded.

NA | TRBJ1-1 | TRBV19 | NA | TGTGCCAGTAGTATCTCCAGGGGCAACACTGAAGCTTTCTTT | CASSISRGNTEAFF
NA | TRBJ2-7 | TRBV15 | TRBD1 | TGTGCCACCAGCAGGGACAGGGGAGGTGAGCAGTACTTC | CATSRDRGGEQYF
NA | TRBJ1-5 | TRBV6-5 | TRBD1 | TGTGCCAGCAGTCGGGACAGGGGGCTCAATCAGCCCCAGCATTTT | CASSRDRGLNQPQHF
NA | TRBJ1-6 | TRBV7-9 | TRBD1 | TGTGCCAGCAGCTCTTCAGGGGGGAATTCACCCCTCCACTTT | CASSSSGGNSPLHF
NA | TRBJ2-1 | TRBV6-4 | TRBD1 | TGTGCCAGCAGCCCCGGGACAGGGGGTCACAATGAGCAGTTCTTC | CASSPGTGGHNEQFF
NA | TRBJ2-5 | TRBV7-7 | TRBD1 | TGTGCTAGCAGCTTAGGGGACAGGGCGCACGTCCAAGAGACCCAGTACTTC | CASSLGDRAHVQETQYF
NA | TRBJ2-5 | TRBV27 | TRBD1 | TGTGCCAGCAGTTATGTCTCCCGACAGGGAGTGTACCAAGAGACCCAGTACTTC | CASSYVSRQGVYQETQYF
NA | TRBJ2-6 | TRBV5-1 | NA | TGCGCCAGCAGCTTGGCCGGGGGTACTGGGGCCAACGTCCTGACTTTC | CASSLAGGTGANVLTF
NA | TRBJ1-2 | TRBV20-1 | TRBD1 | TGCAGTGCTCCGACAGGGTATGGCTACACCTTC | CSAPTGYGYTF
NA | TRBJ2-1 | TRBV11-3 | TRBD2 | TGTGCCAGCAGCACTGGGACTAGCGGAATCAATGAGCAGTTCTTC | CASSTGTSGINEQFF
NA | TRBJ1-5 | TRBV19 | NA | TGTGCCAGTACCCTCGTGTCCTATAGCAATCAGCCCCAGCATTTT | CASTLVSYSNQPQHF
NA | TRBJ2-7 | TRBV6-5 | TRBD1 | TGTGCCAGCAGAACCTGGACAGGGGACTACGAGCAGTACTTC | CASRTWTGDYEQYF
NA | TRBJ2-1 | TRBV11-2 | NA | TGTGCCAGCAGCCCGAGCGGGAATGAGCAGTTCTTC | CASSPSGNEQFF
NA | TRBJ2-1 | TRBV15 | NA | TGTGCCACCAGCAGGGCAGCAGGGGGGAGCCGCAATGAGCAGTTCTTC | CATSRAAGGSRNEQFF
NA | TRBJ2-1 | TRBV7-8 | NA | TGTGCCAGCAGCAGGGGACTCCTAATCTCCTACAATGAGCAGTTCTTC | CASSRGLLISYNEQFF
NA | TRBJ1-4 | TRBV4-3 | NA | TGCGCCAGCAGCCAAGATCAGGGTAATGAAAAACTGTTTTTT | CASSQDQGNEKLFF
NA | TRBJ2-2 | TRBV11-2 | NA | TGTGCCAGCAGCTTAGAAATCCGGCAGGTGAACACCGGGGAGCTGTTTTTT | CASSLEIRQVNTGELFF
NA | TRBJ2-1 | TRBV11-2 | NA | TGTGCCAGCAGCCCAGGGAGTTTTCCGACTAGGGCGTACAATGAGCAGTTCTTC | CASSPGSFPTRAYNEQFF
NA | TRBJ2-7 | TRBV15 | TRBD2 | TGTGCCACCAGCAGAGAACCTAGCGGGAGGTCGGCGGGGTATGAGCAGTACTTC | CATSREPSGRSAGYEQYF
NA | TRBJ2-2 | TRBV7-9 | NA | TGTGCCAGCAGCTTAGCGGGAGCCGGGGAGCTGTTTTTT | CASSLAGAGELFF
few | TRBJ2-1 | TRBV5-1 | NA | TGCGCCAGCAGCTTGGAACCAGGCACCAATGAGCAGTTCTTC | CASSLEPGTNEQFF
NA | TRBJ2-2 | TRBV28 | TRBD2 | TGTGCCAGCAGTTTACGAAAGCGGGAGGGCCCCGGGGAGCTGTTTTTT | CASSLRKREGPGELFF
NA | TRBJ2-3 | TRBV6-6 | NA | TGTGCCAGCGGACAAGTGGCAGGTAGCACAGATACGCAGTATTTT | CASGQVAGSTDTQYF
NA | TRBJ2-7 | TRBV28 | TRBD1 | TGTGCCAGCAAATTGGATGTCTCAGGGGGCTACGAGCAGTACTTC | CASKLDVSGGYEQYF
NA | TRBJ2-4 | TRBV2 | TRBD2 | TGTGCCAGCAGTGTTCGGCGGGGGGCCCTCGGAAACATTCAGTACTTC | CASSVRRGALGNIQYF
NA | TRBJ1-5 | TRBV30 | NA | TGTGCCTGGGGGGAGGGGGACAATCAGCCCCAGCATTTT | CAWGEGDNQPQHF
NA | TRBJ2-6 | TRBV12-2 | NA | TGTGCAAGTCGCCCCTGTACCAACGTCCTGACTTTC | CASRPCTNVLTF
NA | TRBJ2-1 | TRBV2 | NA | TGTGCCAGCAGTGAAGGGGCGATTGAGCAGTTCTTC | CASSEGAIEQFF
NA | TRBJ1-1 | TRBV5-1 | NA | TGCGCCAGCAGCTTACGGGGGAACACTGAAGCTTTCTTT | CASSLRGNTEAFF
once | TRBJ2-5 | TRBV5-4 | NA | TGTGCCAGCAGCCCCAGACCTCCCGGGGATCGAGAGACCCAGTACTTC | CASSPRPPGDRETQYF
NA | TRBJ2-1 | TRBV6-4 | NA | TGTGCCAGCAGCGCCGGGGCCTACAATGAGCAGTTCTTC | CASSAGAYNEQFF
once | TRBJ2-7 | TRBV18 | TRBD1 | TGTGCCAGCTCGTCCGGTGGGACAGGGTTCTACGAGCAGTACTTC | CASSSGGTGFYEQYF
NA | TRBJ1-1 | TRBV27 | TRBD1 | TGTGCCAGCAGTTTACTTTACCCGGGACAGGAGATGAACACTGAAGCTTTCTTT | CASSLLYPGQEMNTEAFF
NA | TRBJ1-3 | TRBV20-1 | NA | TGCAGTGCATTCACAGGAAACACCATATATTTT | CSAFTGNTIYF
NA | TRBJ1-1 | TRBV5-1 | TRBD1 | TGCGCCAGCAGCTGGGACAGTTTTATTAGAACTGAAGCTTTCTTT | CASSWDSFIRTEAFF
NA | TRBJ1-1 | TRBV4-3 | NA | TGCGCCAGCAGCCAACTAGACAGGAACACTGAAGCTTTCTTT | CASSQLDRNTEAFF
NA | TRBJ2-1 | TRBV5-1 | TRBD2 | TGCGCCAGCAGCTTGGAGAGGACTAGCGAGCAGTTCTTC | CASSLERTSEQFF
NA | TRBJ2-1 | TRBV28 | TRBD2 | TGTGCCAGCAGTTCCTGGCGGGAGGGCCTCGTTGAGCAGTTCTTC | CASSSWREGLVEQFF
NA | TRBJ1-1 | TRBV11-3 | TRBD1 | TGTGCCAGCAGCTCAGGACAGGGGAGGGGCACTGAAGCTTTCTTT | CASSSGQGRGTEAFF
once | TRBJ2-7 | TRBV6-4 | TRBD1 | TGTGCCAGCAGTGACGCTACAGGGGTCCCGTCTCGTCTGTACTTC | CASSDATGVPSRLYF
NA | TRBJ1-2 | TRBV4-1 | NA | TGCGCCAGCAGCCAAGATCTTGGGAGTTATGGCTACACCTTC | CASSQDLGSYGYTF
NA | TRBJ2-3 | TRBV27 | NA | TGTGCCAGCAGTTCCGCGAACACAGATACGCAGTATTTT | CASSSANTDTQYF
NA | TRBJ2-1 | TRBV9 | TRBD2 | TGTGCCAGCAGCCGAAGCGGGAGAAAGTACAATGAGCAGTTCTTC | CASSRSGRKYNEQFF
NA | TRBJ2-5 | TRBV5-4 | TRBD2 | TGTGCCAGCAGCTTGGTTGTAGCGGGCAAAGAGACCCAGTACTTC | CASSLVVAGKETQYF
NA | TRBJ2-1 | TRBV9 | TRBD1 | TGTGCCAGCAGCGTAGAGTGGTCCGGCAGGGGGTGGAATGAGCAGTTCTTC | CASSVEWSGRGWNEQFF
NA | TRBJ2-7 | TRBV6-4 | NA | TGTGCCAGCAGTGACACTCCAAATTCGTACGAGCAGTACTTC | CASSDTPNSYEQYF
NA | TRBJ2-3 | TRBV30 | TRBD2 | TGTGCCTGGAGTGTGTACGCGGGAGGTAGCACAGATACGCAGTATTTT | CAWSVYAGGSTDTQYF
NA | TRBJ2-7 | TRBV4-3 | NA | TGCGCCAGCAGCCACGGTCGGACGGGAGCCTACGAGCAGTACTTC | CASSHGRTGAYEQYF
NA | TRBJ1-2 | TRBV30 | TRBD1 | TGTGCCTGGAGTGGTATAGGGGGCGGCTATGGCTACACCTTC | CAWSGIGGGYGYTF
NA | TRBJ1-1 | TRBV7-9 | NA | TGTGCCAGCAGCTTACAGGCTAAAGCTTTCTTT | CASSLQAKAFF
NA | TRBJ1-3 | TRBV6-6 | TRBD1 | TGTGCCAGCAGTTCCGGGACAGGGTCTGGAAACACCATATATTTT | CASSSGTGSGNTIYF
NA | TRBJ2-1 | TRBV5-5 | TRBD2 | TGTGCCAGCAGCAAGGGGACTAGCGGGAGTCATGAGCAGTTCTTC | CASSKGTSGSHEQFF
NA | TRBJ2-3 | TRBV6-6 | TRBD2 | TGTGCCAGCAGTTACAATCTAGCGGAGACGCAGTATTTT | CASSYNLAETQYF
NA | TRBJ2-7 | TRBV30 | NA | TGTGCCTGGAGTGGAACGGGACTCCGGAGCTCCTACGAGCAGTACTTC | CAWSGTGLRSSYEQYF
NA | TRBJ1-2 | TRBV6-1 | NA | TGTGCCAGCAGTTTTTGGAGAAATGGCTACACCTTC | CASSFWRNGYTF
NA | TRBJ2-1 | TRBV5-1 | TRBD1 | TGCGCCAGCAGCTTGGACCCAGGGGGCTCGAATGAGCAGTTCTTC | CASSLDPGGSNEQFF
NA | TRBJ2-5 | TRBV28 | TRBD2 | TGTGCCAGCAGCTGGGGGCGGGAGGGGTTTCTAGAGACCCAGTACTTC | CASSWGREGFLETQYF
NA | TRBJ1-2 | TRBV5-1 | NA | TGCGCCAGCAGCATTGGGGGGTATGGCTACACCTTC | CASSIGGYGYTF
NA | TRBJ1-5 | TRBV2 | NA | TGTGCCAGCAACTTTAGGGGGGGTAGCAATCAGCCCCAGCATTTT | CASNFRGGSNQPQHF
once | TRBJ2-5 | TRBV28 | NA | TGTGCCAGCAGTTTAAGGGGGTATCTCCAGTACTTC | CASSLRGYLQYF